Listed here are 7 T cell receptor beta chains from one sample, sequenced in a study of blood T cell repertoires in COVID-19. Using immunoSEQ multiplex PCR, the repertoire was profiled, and TCRdb retains in-frame clones only, with some absent. This table has about 24,000 clones, approximately 91% appearing once. Sequencing was performed on peripheral blood. These receptor sequences come from a woman in her 70s with active COVID-19.

Turning to this clone: A read error may produce the germline difference seen at one junction end. Other nucleotide sequences in the sample specify the same CDR3. The chain recombines TRBV7-7 with TRBJ2-2; maybe TRBD1 (5 bases). CDR1 and CDR2 from the germline V gene are SSHAT and FNYEAQ (reference sequence). The CDR3 extends over 14 amino acids. The CDR3 DNA reads as TGTGCTAGCAGCTTAAGGGGAAACACCGGGGAGCTGTTTTTT. Protein: CASSLRGNTGELFF.

CDR3 protein: CASSLGGGFDEQYF. CDR3 DNA: TGTGCCAGCAGCTTAGGGGGAGGGTTCGACGAGCAGTACTTC. The V and J genes are TRBV7-9 and TRBJ2-7; TRBD2 aligns across 7 bases. From germline, CDR1 is SEHNR and CDR2 FQNEAQ (reference sequence). The V gene end was trimmed by 1 base and the J gene end by 5 bases; junction bases not matched to a gene: 5. The CDR3 runs 14 residues.

The chain recombines TRBV18 with TRBJ2-5, with D maybe TRBD1 (6 bases). Between the trimmed V and J ends, which lost 3 bases and 4 bases, there was a span of 12 bases. Germline values: CDR1 KGHSH, CDR2 LQKENI. The CDR3 has 14 amino acids. DNA of the CDR3: TGTGCCAGCTCACCCTCCGGGACAACAGAGACCCAGTACTTC. This codes for CASSPSGTTETQYF.

V is TRBV5-1 and J is TRBJ2-3; D might be TRBD2 (6 bases). The V and J ends lost 0 bases and 6 bases respectively, with 11 bases between them. The CDR3 is 14 amino acids. Looked up from germline, CDR1 is SGHRS and CDR2 is YFSETQ. The CDR3 reads CASSLAGSGDTQYF. DNA for the CDR3: TGCGCCAGCAGCTTGGCGGGTAGCGGCGATACGCAGTATTTT.

This sequence joins TRBV5-5 and TRBJ2-1; the D is unclear. V was clipped by 0 bases and J by 0 bases, with 7 bases between them. CDR1 SGHKS and CDR2 YYEKEE come from the germline V gene (reference sequence). The CDR3 length is 15 residues. CDR3 residues: CASSLGSGSYNEQFF. CDR3 coding DNA: TGTGCCAGCAGCTTGGGTTCGGGCTCCTACAATGAGCAGTTCTTC.

This sequence joins TRBV4-1 and TRBJ2-7; TRBD1 agrees at 9 bases. V was pared by 5 bases and J by 3 bases, with 11 bases of the junction left unmatched. The germline CDR1 and CDR2 sequences are MGHRA and YSYEKL. The CDR3 loop spans 16 amino acids. The CDR3, as DNA: TGCGCCAGCAGCTTCAAAAATGGGGACAGGGTCTACGAGCAGTACTTC. Protein: CASSFKNGDRVYEQYF.

The table lists this clone with a count of one. V and J are TRBV29-1 and TRBJ2-5; 13 nucleotides align to TRBD2. V lost 4 bases to trimming and J lost 3 bases; unmatched junction nucleotides: 5. There are 15 residues in the CDR3. Germline V lookup: CDR1 SQVTM, CDR2 ANQGSEA. The CDR3 loop reads CSVVTSGGREETQYF. CDR3 DNA: TGCAGCGTTGTGACTAGCGGGGGGCGAGAAGAGACCCAGTACTTC.